This entry features one T cell receptor (beta chain) sequence. The germline V gene has CDR1 SQVTM and CDR2 ANQGSEA. Trimming removed 3 bases at V and 10 bases at J, with 19 bases between. The CDR3 contains 14 residues. Libraries were prepared by immunoSEQ multiplex PCR; TCRdb keeps only in-frame clonotypes and omits some of them. The table shows approximately 89,000 clones, with roughly 80% occurring only once. These data belong to a study of blood T cell repertoires in COVID-19. Sequenced sample: peripheral blood. The rearrangement uses TRBV29-1 and TRBJ2-1; tentatively, D is TRBD2 (5 bases). This receptor was taken from a man between 65 and 79 years old with COVID-19, enrolled during active disease. The CDR3 region is CSVDRQLAQKEQFF. In nucleotides, the CDR3 is TGCAGCGTTGACAGGCAGCTAGCCCAGAAGGAGCAGTTCTTC.